This T cell receptor (beta chain) appears in the sequencing data of a study of T cells after yellow fever vaccination. TCRdb called the 5' RACE reads again in MiXCR, with one record for every CDR3 protein. The top ten clones hold 0.85% to 1.2% of a sample with about 220,000 distinct CDR3 sequences, 6.7% of them seen once. Looked up from germline, CDR1 is KGHSH and CDR2 is LQKENI. The CDR3 extends over 15 amino acids. The ends lost 3 bases at V and 6 bases at J; junction bases unmatched: 7. To note about this clonotype: This could be a read error, since a much larger clone is one nucleotide away.

This sequence was found in a man younger than 40 who received the YFV17D yellow fever vaccine. Specimen: CD4+ T cells sorted from PBMCs, collected on the day of the yellow fever booster vaccination. This rearrangement joins TRBV18 to TRBJ2-1; 8 bases agree with TRBD2. The CDR3 DNA sequence: TGTGCCAGCTCACCGAAACAAGCGGGAGTCAATGAGCAGTTCTTC. Encoded protein: CASSPKQAGVNEQFF.